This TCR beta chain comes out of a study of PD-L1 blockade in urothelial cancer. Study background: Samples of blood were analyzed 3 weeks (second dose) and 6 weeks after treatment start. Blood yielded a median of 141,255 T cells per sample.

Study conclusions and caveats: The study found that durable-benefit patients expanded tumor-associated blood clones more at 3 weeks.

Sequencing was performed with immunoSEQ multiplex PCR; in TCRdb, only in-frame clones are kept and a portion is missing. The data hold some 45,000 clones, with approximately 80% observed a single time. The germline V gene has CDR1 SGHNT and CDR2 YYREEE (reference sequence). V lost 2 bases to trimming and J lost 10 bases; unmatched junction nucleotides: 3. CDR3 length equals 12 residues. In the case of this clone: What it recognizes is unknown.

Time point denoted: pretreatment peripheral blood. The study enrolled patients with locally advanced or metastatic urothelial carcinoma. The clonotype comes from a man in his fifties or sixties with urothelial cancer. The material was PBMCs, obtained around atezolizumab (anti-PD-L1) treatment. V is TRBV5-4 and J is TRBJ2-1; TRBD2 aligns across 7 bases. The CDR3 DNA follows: TGTGCCAGCAGCTTCCCGGGACTAGAGCAGTTCTTC. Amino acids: CASSFPGLEQFF.